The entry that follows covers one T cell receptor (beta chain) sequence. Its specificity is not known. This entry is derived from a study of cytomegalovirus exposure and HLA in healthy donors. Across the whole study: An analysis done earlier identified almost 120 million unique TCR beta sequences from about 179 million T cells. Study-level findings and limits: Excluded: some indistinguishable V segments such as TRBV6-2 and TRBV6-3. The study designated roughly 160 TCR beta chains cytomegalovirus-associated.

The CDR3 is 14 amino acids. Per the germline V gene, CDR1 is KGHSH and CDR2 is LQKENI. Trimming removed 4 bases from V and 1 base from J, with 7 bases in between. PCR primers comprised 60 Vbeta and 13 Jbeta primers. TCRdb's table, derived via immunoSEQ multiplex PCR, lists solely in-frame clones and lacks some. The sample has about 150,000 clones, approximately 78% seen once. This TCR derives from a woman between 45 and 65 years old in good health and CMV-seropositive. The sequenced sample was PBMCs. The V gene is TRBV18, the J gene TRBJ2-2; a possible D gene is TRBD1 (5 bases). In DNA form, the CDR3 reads TGTGCCAGCTCACTTACAGGGAACACCGGGGAGCTGTTTTTT. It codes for CASSLTGNTGELFF. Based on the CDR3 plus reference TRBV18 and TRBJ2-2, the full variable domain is NAGVMQNPRHLVRRRGQEARLRCSPMKGHSHVYWYRQLPEEGLKFMVYLQKENIIDESGMPKERFSAEFPKEGPSILRIQQVVRGDSAAYFCASSLTGNTGELFFGEGSRLTVL.